One T cell receptor beta chain is described in this entry. Its cognate antigen is unknown. The Oncomine TCR Beta short-read assay was applied to DNA of cultured CD4+ T cells. TCRdb re-called the PCR reads with MiXCR, one entry per CDR3 protein. The sample consists of around 20,000 distinct CDR3 sequences, 67% of them appearing once. The CDR3 has 14 amino acids. Germline assignment: CDR1 DFQATT and CDR2 SNEGSKA (reference sequence). The V gene lost 3 bases and the J gene lost 4 bases, with 13 bases spanning the gap. This sample was taken from a study of vaccination and CD4 T cells after COVID-19. Treatment denoted: approximately nine-day PBMC culture with coronavirus spike peptide pools or control peptides (ViraFEST assay).

This chain joins TRBV20-1 and TRBJ1-5; D unresolved. The clonotype comes from a human donor who had recovered from COVID-19. Material for sequencing was CD4+ T cells from blood, cultured in vitro. CDR3 region: CSARARGGNQPQHF. DNA of the CDR3: TGCAGTGCTAGGGCGAGAGGTGGAAATCAGCCCCAGCATTTT.